This record looks at one T cell receptor (beta chain) sequence and its context. The germline CDR1 and CDR2 sequences are SQVTM and ANQGSEA. V was shortened by 3 bases and J by 1 base, with 6 bases between the two germline ends. CDR3 length: 12 amino acids. TRAV- and TRBV-specific primers, spanning alpha and beta chains, primed first-strand cDNA. TCR amplification used 20 PCR cycles, a constant-region primer and a V-primer adapter. TCRdb recomputed calls from the reads with MiXCR, one row per CDR3 protein. This sample has some 13,000 distinct CDR3 sequences, with 60% to 80% found just once. The data were obtained in a study of low-dose radiotherapy and immunotherapy resistance in tumors.

This sequence originates from a human donor with advanced metastatic prostate, ovarian, gallbladder or colorectal cancer (not recorded which). This table probably holds off-target reads from a library built for another chain. J is TRBJ2-5 and V is TRBV29-1; D is unclear. The CDR3, as DNA: TGCAGCGTTGATGGTAGCCAAGAGACCCAGTACTTC. This sequence encodes CSVDGSQETQYF.